Following are 10 T cell receptor beta chains from one sample sequenced in a study of blood T cell repertoires in COVID-19. Data came from immunoSEQ multiplex PCR; TCRdb stores just in-frame clones and leaves some out. Of fewer than 250,000 clones listed, roughly 86% are singletons. Sequencing input: peripheral blood. These receptors were obtained from a woman aged 40 to 55 with acute or convalescent COVID-19.

This clone appeared a single time. The V and J genes are TRBV4-3 and TRBJ2-1; 7 nucleotides align to TRBD2. J was trimmed by 0 bases and V by 0 bases; bases with no gene match: 2. The CDR3 totals 16 residues. Germline-derived CDR1 and CDR2 are LGHNA and YSLEER. CDR3 sequence reads: CASSQDPGGSYNEQFF. The CDR3 nucleotides are TGCGCCAGCAGCCAAGATCCGGGGGGCTCCTACAATGAGCAGTTCTTC.

This chain joins TRBV5-1 and TRBJ2-7, with 15 bases aligning to TRBD2. This CDR3 comprises 17 residues. The J segment lost 2 bases and the V segment lost 4 bases, leaving 7 bases of the junction unmatched. Germline CDR1 reads SGHRS; CDR2 reads YFSETQ. The CDR3 spells CASSTPGTSGRPYEQYF. In nucleotides, the CDR3 is TGCGCCAGCAGCACACCCGGGACTAGCGGGAGGCCCTACGAGCAGTACTTC.

The chain is built from TRBV30 and TRBJ1-2; unclear D gene. The CDR3 covers 11 residues. In germline, CDR1 is GTSNPN, CDR2 SVGIG (reference sequence). The V end was cut by 2 bases, the J end by 2 bases, with 3 bases between. CDR3 coding DNA: TGTGCCTGGAGTCTGAACTATGGCTACACCTTC. Protein product: CAWSLNYGYTF.

V usage is TRBV6-5 and J usage is TRBJ2-3, with D perhaps TRBD2 (5 bases). This CDR3 comprises 14 residues. The germline V and J ends were trimmed by 4 bases and 3 bases, with 11 bases remaining between them. Germline CDR1 reads MNHEY; CDR2 reads SVGAGI. CDR3 in amino acids: CASSLGSNTDTQYF. CDR3 DNA sequence: TGTGCCAGCAGTTTGGGGAGCAATACAGATACGCAGTATTTT.

The V call is TRBV6-5, the J call TRBJ1-1; 8 bases fit TRBD1. This CDR3 contains 15 residues. Per germline, CDR1 MNHEY and CDR2 SVGAGI. The junction had 12 bases not matched to a gene; V was cut back by 8 bases and J by 4 bases. The CDR3 here is CASLRLTGAITEAFF. CDR3 coding DNA: TGTGCCAGCTTACGATTGACAGGGGCCATCACTGAAGCTTTCTTT.

V is TRBV6-2 or TRBV6-3 and J is TRBJ2-1, with 10 bases lining up with TRBD2. The junction had 17 bases not matched to a gene; V was cut back by 6 bases and J by 3 bases. Germline V gene data show CDR1 as MNHEY and CDR2 as SVGEGT. The CDR3 runs to 19 residues. CDR3 DNA sequence: TGTGCCAGCAGCCAACAGCGGACTAGCGGAAGAGGATACTACAATGAGCAGTTCTTC. Encoded protein: CASSQQRTSGRGYYNEQFF.

Remarks on this clone: In the same sample, other DNA sequences code for this CDR3. This chain uses TRBV10-3 with TRBJ2-3; D perhaps matches TRBD1 (5 bases). Germline CDR1 reads ENHRY; CDR2 reads SYGVKD. The CDR3 has 14 residues. The V end lost 3 bases, the J end lost 0 bases, and 7 bases lay between the germline ends. The CDR3: CAISDRTSTDTQYF. CDR3 nucleotides: TGTGCCATCAGTGACCGGACAAGCACAGATACGCAGTATTTT.

This chain connects TRBV6-5 to TRBJ2-5; a weak D match, TRBD2 (6 bases). This CDR3 contains 14 residues. Germline assignment: CDR1 MNHEY and CDR2 SVGAGI. The V and J ends lost 5 bases and 2 bases respectively, with 12 bases between them. CDR3 in amino acids: CASSQGLAQETQYF. The DNA of the CDR3 is TGTGCCAGCAGTCAGGGACTTGCGCAAGAGACCCAGTACTTC.

The rearrangement links TRBV11-2 to TRBJ2-4; 11 bases fit TRBD2. V lost 5 bases, J lost 0 bases, and 6 bases stayed unmatched. Germline CDR1 reads SGHAT; CDR2 reads FQNNGV. This CDR3 is built from 17 residues. The CDR3 spells CASSASGGPLAKNIQYF. In nucleotides, the CDR3 is TGTGCCAGCAGCGCTAGCGGGGGGCCTTTAGCCAAAAACATTCAGTACTTC.

This chain uses TRBV6-5 with TRBJ1-2, with no clear D. Trimming stripped 7 bases from V and 5 bases from J, with 17 bases between. CDR1 and CDR2 from the germline V gene are MNHEY and SVGAGI. The CDR3 has 14 amino acids. Here the CDR3 reads CASTRAPWRYGYTF. Here the CDR3 DNA reads TGTGCCAGCACCCGCGCGCCATGGAGGTATGGCTACACCTTC.